This T cell receptor beta chain was obtained from a study of T cell clones after liver transplantation. Overall study: Liver transplant recipients had immunosuppression withdrawal attempted within 2 years. Blood was drawn pre-transplant, before withdrawal, and after full or failed withdrawal.

To note about this clone: The antigen remains unidentified.

The table came from immunoSEQ multiplex PCR; TCRdb's copy has only in-frame clones and leaves some out. The data contain about 33,000 clones, around 94% of them singletons. This CDR3 is 13 amino acids long. From germline, CDR1 is MNHEY and CDR2 SMNVEV (reference sequence). V shed 3 bases and J shed 6 bases, with 12 bases lying between them. Study observations and caveats: Circulating graft-donor-reactive CD4 TCRbeta sequences fell significantly post-transplant in 5 of 8 subjects. Conclusions were preliminary, with small, heterogeneous patient groups.

The V call is TRBV27, the J call TRBJ2-7, with D perhaps TRBD1 or TRBD2 (5 bases each). The clonotype comes from a human patient who received a liver transplant. Some T cells here may be from the graft donor. The sample here was CD8+ T cells from blood, taken 12 months after liver transplant. The CDR3 coding sequence is TGTGCCAGCAGTTTTGACAGAGGGGCCGAGCAGTACTTC. Translating gives CASSFDRGAEQYF.